The 32 T cell receptor beta chains below were found in one sample sequenced in a study of patients and donors after allogeneic stem cell transplantation. From the RT-PCR reads, TCRdb called clonotypes with MiXCR, one entry per CDR3 protein. The table includes hundreds of thousands of distinct CDR3 sequences, about 38% detected once. The sample was blood, either unsorted or a sorted T cell fraction (not recorded which). The receptors shown here come from a human donor who was either an allogeneic HSCT recipient or a stem cell or donor lymphocyte infusion donor (not recorded which). It is not recorded whose cells these are; they may come from a transplant donor.

In its sample, this clonotype was seen a few times. J is TRBJ2-1 and V is TRBV2; D may be TRBD2 (7 bases). Deletions cut 5 bases from V and 8 bases from J, with 13 bases between. CDR1 and CDR2 from the germline V gene are SNHLY and FYNNEI. The CDR3 consists of 13 residues. The DNA of the CDR3 is TGTGCCAGCAGTATAACAGGGAGGGATGAGCAGTTCTTC. Residues: CASSITGRDEQFF.

This clonotype showed up just a few times. The genes are TRBV20-1 and TRBJ1-5; D is unclear. Germline CDR1 and CDR2: DFQATT and SNEGSKA (reference sequence). The ends were cut back, 2 bases at V and 4 bases at J, with 12 bases in the middle. The CDR3 extends over 14 amino acids. CDR3 amino acids: CSARPRTDNQPQHF. The CDR3 nucleotides are TGCAGTGCTAGACCCCGGACGGATAATCAGCCCCAGCATTTT.

Only a few counts were recorded for this clonotype. The chain is built from TRBV29-1 and TRBJ1-2; D not resolved. Trimming removed 8 bases from V and 2 bases from J, with 18 bases in between. CDR3 length: 14 amino acids. Per germline, CDR1 SQVTM and CDR2 ANQGSEA. The CDR3 sequence: CSTEGSGWNYGYTF. Written as DNA, the CDR3 is TGCAGCACCGAAGGGAGTGGCTGGAACTATGGCTACACCTTC.

V and J are TRBV4-1 and TRBJ2-7, with 8 positions matching TRBD2. Germline CDR1 MGHRA, CDR2 YSYEKL. This CDR3 is 15 amino acids long. V lost 4 bases and J lost 3; bases outside the gene matches: 8. CDR3 nucleotides: TGCGCCAGCAGCCCGAGACTAGCGTCAAGCTACGAGCAGTACTTC. Amino acids: CASSPRLASSYEQYF.

There are a few counts of this clonotype. The rearrangement links TRBV7-2 to TRBJ2-4; no definite D call. This CDR3 contains 13 residues. With 5 bases removed from V and 9 bases from J, the gap between germline ends came to 14 bases. The germline gives CDR1 SGHTA, CDR2 FQGNSA. CDR3 sequence: CASSMDGLGIQYF. The CDR3 DNA reads TGTGCCAGCAGCATGGACGGTCTCGGCATTCAGTACTTC.

The chain carries TRBV27 and TRBJ2-7; the match to TRBD2 covers 14 bases. Germline CDR1 reads MNHEY; CDR2 reads SMNVEV (reference sequence). Germline trimming cut 6 bases from V and 4 bases from J; bases unmatched to any gene: 5. The CDR3 loop spans 15 amino acids. The CDR3 is CASSTGTSGGYEQYF. As DNA, the CDR3 is TGTGCCAGCAGCACCGGGACTAGCGGGGGTTACGAGCAGTACTTC.

This chain joins TRBV7-2 and TRBJ1-1; no clear D gene. V gave up 1 base and J gave up 6 bases, with 15 bases separating them. Germline CDR1 SGHTA, CDR2 FQGNSA. CDR3 length: 15 amino acids. The CDR3 DNA follows: TGTGCCAGCAGCTTAGTCGGCAGACTTGTGTCTGAAGCTTTCTTT. This codes for CASSLVGRLVSEAFF.

The chain carries TRBV24-1 and TRBJ2-7, with unresolved D. This CDR3 comprises 13 residues. The germline V and J ends were trimmed by 1 base and 5 bases, with 8 bases remaining between them. The germline gives CDR1 KGHDR, CDR2 SFDVKD. The CDR3 loop reads CATSDFLGNEQYF. The CDR3 DNA reads TGTGCCACCAGTGATTTTCTTGGGAACGAGCAGTACTTC.

A few counts support this clonotype. The chain couples TRBV20-1 to TRBJ1-6, with TRBD1 matching over 8 bases. This CDR3 has 15 amino acids. Per germline, CDR1 DFQATT and CDR2 SNEGSKA (reference sequence). V lost 2 bases and J lost 1; bases outside the gene matches: 1. CDR3 DNA sequence: TGCAGTGCTAGACGGACAGGGTCCTATAATTCACCCCTCCACTTT. Translated, it gives CSARRTGSYNSPLHF.

The gene calls are TRBV12-3 or TRBV12-4 and TRBJ1-1; TRBD1 aligns across 8 bases. The CDR3 loop spans 15 amino acids. J was trimmed by 4 bases and V by 5 bases; bases with no gene match: 9. CDR3: CASSPRPGTGTEAFF. CDR3 in DNA: TGTGCCAGCAGTCCGCGTCCCGGGACAGGCACTGAAGCTTTCTTT.

The chain has TRBV6-1 and TRBJ2-1; D unresolved. CDR3 length: 13 residues. Germline assignment: CDR1 MNHNS and CDR2 SASEGT. The germline V and J ends were trimmed by 3 bases and 4 bases, with 7 bases remaining between them. The CDR3 region is CASSENRYNEQFF. For the CDR3, the DNA is TGTGCCAGCAGTGAGAACCGTTACAATGAGCAGTTCTTC.

The chain carries TRBV27 and TRBJ2-7; 9 nucleotides line up with TRBD1. The J segment lost 6 bases and the V segment lost 3 bases, leaving 3 bases of the junction unmatched. Germline CDR1 and CDR2: MNHEY and SMNVEV (reference sequence). This CDR3 has 13 amino acids. The CDR3 coding sequence is TGTGCCAGCAGTTTGGGGACAGGGAGCGAGCAGTACTTC. This sequence encodes CASSLGTGSEQYF.

DNA of the CDR3: TGCAGTGCTTCTCGGACAGGGTATAGCAATCAGCCCCAGCATTTT. Translated: CSASRTGYSNQPQHF. The chain combines TRBV20-1 with TRBJ1-5; the match to TRBD1 covers 8 bases. Germline loops: CDR1 DFQATT, CDR2 SNEGSKA (reference sequence). Trimming cost V 5 bases and J 0 bases; bases outside gene matches: 6. The CDR3 is 15 residues long.

V is TRBV20-1 and J is TRBJ1-1; D is ambiguous. Germline V lookup: CDR1 DFQATT, CDR2 SNEGSKA (reference sequence). V was clipped by 3 bases and J by 2 bases, with 16 bases between them. CDR3 length: 15 residues. CDR3 protein: CSASSIYTANTEAFF. The CDR3 nucleotides are TGCAGTGCTAGTAGTATATATACAGCTAACACTGAAGCTTTCTTT.

The chain couples TRBV11-2 to TRBJ1-1; no definite D call. Trimming left V 5 bases short and J 3 bases short, with 13 bases between. Germline V CDR1 and CDR2: SGHAT, FQNNGV. The CDR3 has 14 amino acids. The CDR3 DNA is TGTGCCAGCAGCCGCTCGGGGTGGGACACTGAAGCTTTCTTT. Its protein product is CASSRSGWDTEAFF. Filled out from reference TRBV11-2 and TRBJ1-1, the complete variable domain reads EAGVAQSPRYKIIEKRQSVAFWCNPISGHATLYWYQQILGQGPKLLIQFQNNGVVDDSQLPKDRFSAERLKGVDSTLKIQPAKLEDSAVYLCASSRSGWDTEAFFGQGTRLTVV.

In its sample, this clonotype was seen once. The rearrangement uses TRBV9 and TRBJ2-1; 8 bases are a match to TRBD1. Germline values: CDR1 SGDLS, CDR2 YYNGEE. This CDR3 contains 16 residues. Trimming removed 4 bases from V and 0 bases from J; junction bases left unmatched: 6. In DNA form, the CDR3 reads TGTGCCAGCAGCCCTCAACAGGGGGGCTCCTACAATGAGCAGTTCTTC. It encodes CASSPQQGGSYNEQFF.

The sample holds a few counts of this clonotype. V is TRBV7-3 and J is TRBJ1-1, with D unresolved. CDR1 SGHTA and CDR2 FQGTGA come from the germline V gene. This CDR3 has 16 amino acids. V gave up 1 base and J gave up 4 bases, with 16 bases separating them. The CDR3 is CASSLKAPGRGTEAFF. CDR3 in DNA: TGTGCCAGCAGCTTAAAGGCCCCAGGCCGCGGCACTGAAGCTTTCTTT.

This clonotype was seen only a few times. The chain carries TRBV29-1 and TRBJ1-3, with unresolved D. CDR1 and CDR2 (germline): SQVTM, ANQGSEA. V was clipped by 7 bases and J by 3 bases, with 16 bases between them. The length of the CDR3 is 14 residues. The DNA of the CDR3 is TGCAGCGCATCCGGGCCCTCCGTTGGAAACACCATATATTTT. Translated: CSASGPSVGNTIYF.

The CDR3 loop reads CASSYTAANTEAFF. CDR3 DNA: TGTGCCAGCAGTTACACGGCGGCGAACACTGAAGCTTTCTTT. The V and J genes are TRBV6-2 or TRBV6-3 and TRBJ1-1; D is ambiguous. This CDR3 region has 14 residues. The germline gives CDR1 MNHEY, CDR2 SVGEGT. Trimming left V 2 bases short and J 1 base short, with 8 bases between.

V usage is TRBV4-1 and J usage is TRBJ1-5; 9 nucleotides match TRBD1. CDR1 is MGHRA and CDR2 is YSYEKL in the germline V gene. The CDR3 loop spans 16 amino acids. J gave up 3 bases and V 2 bases, and 5 bases lay outside the gene matches. The chain's CDR3 is CASSQPGQGLNQPQHF. CDR3 DNA: TGCGCCAGCAGCCAACCGGGACAGGGACTCAATCAGCCCCAGCATTTT.

This sequence joins TRBV12-5 and TRBJ2-2; 8 bases agree with TRBD1. J gave up 5 bases and V 6 bases, and 11 bases lay outside the gene matches. Germline lookup yields CDR1 LGHNT and CDR2 FRNRAP. This CDR3 contains 16 residues. The DNA for the CDR3 is TGTGCTAGTGGGATAACCACAGGGGGAGGAACCGGGGAGCTGTTTTTT. This translates into CASGITTGGGTGELFF. The whole variable domain, remainder taken from reference TRBV12-5 and TRBJ2-2, is DARVTQTPRHKVTEMGQEVTMRCQPILGHNTVFWYRQTMMQGLELLAYFRNRAPLDDSGMPKDRFSAEMPDATLATLKIQPSEPRDSAVYFCASGITTGGGTGELFFGEGSRLTVL.

This clonotype was picked up a small number of times. The chain combines TRBV27 with TRBJ2-2; 10 bases fit TRBD1. The V and J ends lost 5 bases and 6 bases, in that order; junction bases with no gene match: 6. The CDR3 covers 15 residues. Germline CDR1 reads MNHEY; CDR2 reads SMNVEV (reference sequence). The CDR3 here is CASSPGTGDPGELFF. The CDR3 DNA reads TGTGCCAGCAGTCCCGGGACAGGGGATCCCGGGGAGCTGTTTTTT.

There are a few counts of this clonotype. The chain carries TRBV6-6 and TRBJ1-1; D is perhaps TRBD1 (5 bases). The V end was cut by 5 bases, the J end by 5 bases, with 15 bases between. The length of the CDR3 is 14 residues. CDR1 is MNHNY and CDR2 is SVGAGI in the germline V gene (reference sequence). The DNA for the CDR3 is TGTGCCAGCAGTCCGTCCGGGGGAGGGACTGAAGCTTTCTTT. Its translation is CASSPSGGGTEAFF.

This chain uses TRBV12-3 or TRBV12-4 with TRBJ1-2; D not certain. This CDR3 region has 12 residues. Between the trimmed V and J ends, which lost 0 bases and 7 bases, there was a span of 6 bases. CDR3 sequence (DNA): TGTGCCAGCAGTTTAGCCGCCATTGGCTACACCTTC. Its protein product is CASSLAAIGYTF.

This clonotype occurred a few times. The chain employs TRBV4-2 and TRBJ1-1; weak D call: TRBD1 (5 bases). CDR1 and CDR2 from the germline V gene are LGHNA and YNFKEQ. Deletions cut 0 bases from V and 4 bases from J, with 12 bases between. The CDR3 consists of 15 residues. Here the CDR3 DNA reads TGTGCCAGCAGCCAAGAGTTAGGAGGGGTCACTGAAGCTTTCTTT. It is translated as CASSQELGGVTEAFF.

This chain joins TRBV4-2 and TRBJ2-7; 9 positions match TRBD2. There are 18 residues in the CDR3. Germline assignment: CDR1 LGHNA and CDR2 YNFKEQ. After removal of 1 base from V and 1 base from J, the junction contained 11 bases not matched to a gene. The CDR3 coding sequence is TGTGCCAGCAGCCAAGTTTCGCCTAGCGGGGAAGGGTCCTACGAGCAGTACTTC. Protein product: CASSQVSPSGEGSYEQYF.

This rearrangement joins TRBV21-1 to TRBJ1-1. TRBV21-1 is assigned pseudogene status. This CDR3 comprises 15 residues. CDR3 amino acids: CASSKGQLRNTEAFF. The DNA for the CDR3 is TGTGCCAGCAGCAAAGGGCAGCTCAGGAACACTGAAGCTTTCTTT.

The genes are TRBV4-1 and TRBJ2-1; the D is unclear. The CDR3 is made up of 11 amino acids. CDR1 is MGHRA, CDR2 YSYEKL, per germline. The V end lost 3 bases, the J end lost 8 bases, and 5 bases lay between the germline ends. CDR3 DNA: TGCGCCAGCAGCCAGACATATGAGCAGTTCTTC. Its translation: CASSQTYEQFF.

The chain joins TRBV4-3 to TRBJ2-1; 7 bases fit TRBD1. This CDR3 has 18 amino acids. The V gene's germline CDR1 is LGHNA and CDR2 YSLEER. After removal of 3 bases from V and 0 bases from J, the junction contained 11 bases not matched to a gene. The CDR3 sequence: CASSQWRQGFSSYNEQFF. The CDR3 bases are TGCGCCAGCAGCCAGTGGCGACAGGGCTTTAGCTCCTACAATGAGCAGTTCTTC.

This chain connects TRBV28 to TRBJ1-2; D is ambiguous. The V end lost 6 bases, the J end lost 2 bases, and 4 bases lay between the germline ends. CDR1 MDHEN and CDR2 SYDVKM come from the germline V gene. There are 11 residues in the CDR3. Here the CDR3 DNA reads TGTGCCAGCAGGGAGAACTATGGCTACACCTTC. Translation: CASRENYGYTF.

The CDR3 loop reads CASSLRQALHTIYF. CDR3 bases: TGTGCCAGCAGTCTCAGACAGGCGCTACACACCATATATTTT. V and J are TRBV13 and TRBJ1-3, with TRBD1 as a possible D gene (6 bases). This CDR3 has 14 amino acids. V dropped 6 bases and J dropped 8 bases, with 17 bases sitting between them. Germline V lookup: CDR1 PRHDT, CDR2 FYEKMQ (reference sequence).

This chain connects TRBV2 to TRBJ2-3; D gene ambiguous. Between the trimmed V and J ends, which lost 1 base and 2 bases, there was a span of 4 bases. Germline V gives CDR1 SNHLY, CDR2 FYNNEI. The CDR3 sequence is 13 residues long. The CDR3 sequence: CASSEDTTDTQYF. Written as DNA, the CDR3 is TGTGCCAGCAGTGAAGATACCACAGATACGCAGTATTTT.